This is a list of T cell receptor beta chains from one sample in a study of PD-1 blockade in classical Hodgkin lymphoma. Produced via immunoSEQ multiplex PCR; TCRdb's table is partial and in-frame only. The sample records about 60,000 clones, roughly nine tenths being singletons. Material: peripheral blood mononuclear cells (PBMCs), obtained before the fourth cycle of nivolumab. These receptor sequences come from a human donor with classical Hodgkin lymphoma. The CDR3 runs from the conserved cysteine through the conserved F or W. The order of the fields is D gene, clone size, V gene, J gene, CDR3 DNA, CDR3 protein. D genes are given only for firm matches. A row's size may be missing; if present it is once, few, many or a size class.

.	.	TRBV7-9	TRBJ2-1	TGTGCCAGCAGCTCCCTCCCCAATGAGCAGTTCTTC	CASSSLPNEQFF
.	.	TRBV21-1	TRBJ1-5	TGTGCCAGGCTACATTGGCATCATCAGCCCCAGCATTTT	CARLHWHHQPQHF
TRBD2	.	TRBV6-5	TRBJ2-3	TGTGCCAGCAGTGTACTAGCGGGGGGGCAAGATACGCAGTATTTT	CASSVLAGGQDTQYF
.	.	TRBV6-6	TRBJ2-3	TGTGCCAGCAGGGCGGGGAGGGGGACAGATACGCAGTATTTT	CASRAGRGTDTQYF
TRBD2	once	TRBV5-1	TRBJ2-1	TGCGCCAGCAGCGGGCTAGCGGGGGGGCGAGATGAGCAGTTCTTC	CASSGLAGGRDEQFF
.	.	TRBV4-1	TRBJ2-1	TGCGCCAGCAGCCAAGGTCGACTAGAATACAATGAGCAGTTCTTC	CASSQGRLEYNEQFF
.	.	TRBV19	TRBJ1-6	TGTGCCAGTCGGGCAAGCTCCTATAATTCACCCCTCCACTTT	CASRASSYNSPLHF
.	.	TRBV6-1	TRBJ2-1	TGTGCCAGCAGTGATAGGACAAACAATGAGCAGTTCTTC	CASSDRTNNEQFF
TRBD1	.	TRBV10-1	TRBJ2-7	TGCGCCAGCGGGCCCGAACCGGGACAGCTGGGCGAGCAGTACTTC	CASGPEPGQLGEQYF
.	.	TRBV7-8	TRBJ2-1	TGTGCCAGCAGCTTTGGTGGCGGCGAGCAGTTCTTC	CASSFGGGEQFF
.	.	TRBV13	TRBJ2-5	TGTGCCAGCAGCCCGCCCTTAAGCGGACAAGAGACCCAGTACTTC	CASSPPLSGQETQYF
.	.	TRBV23-1	TRBJ1-5	TGCGCCAGCAGTCAATTAGGCAGGGGTCAGCCCCAGCATTTT	CASSQLGRGQPQHF
.	.	TRBV10-3	TRBJ2-3	TGTGCCACAGTTACACCAGGGGACTCCCATTCCGCGTATAAAGATACGCAGTATTTT	CATVTPGDSHSAYKDTQYF
.	.	TRBV5-1	TRBJ2-3	TGCGCCAGCAGCTTGGCGAATCCTAGCACAGATACGCAGTATTTT	CASSLANPSTDTQYF
TRBD1	.	TRBV9	TRBJ1-6	TGTACCCACATCCTATACTCCCTCTACAAAGCGAAAGGGACAGGATATAATTCACCCCTCCACTTT	CTHILYSLYKAKGTGYNSPLHF
.	once	TRBV30	TRBJ1-3	TGTGCCTGTTCGGGGGACGCTGGAAACACCATATATTTT	CACSGDAGNTIYF
TRBD2	.	TRBV5-5	TRBJ2-3	TGTGCCAGCAGCTTGGCCCCCCATGACGCGGGGGGGCCTGGCGATACGCAGTATTTT	CASSLAPHDAGGPGDTQYF
.	.	TRBV6-6	TRBJ1-2	TGTGCCAGCAGTTATGCAGGGACCAACGAGGGCTACACCTTC	CASSYAGTNEGYTF
TRBD2	.	TRBV6-1	TRBJ2-3	TGTGCCAGCAGTGAAACAGCGGGGTACACAGATACGCAGTATTTT	CASSETAGYTDTQYF
TRBD1	.	TRBV27	TRBJ1-4	TGTGCCAGCAGTTACCGGGACAGGGATGAAAAACTGTTTTTT	CASSYRDRDEKLFF
.	.	TRBV5-1	TRBJ2-7	TGCGCCAGCAGCCCGCTCGTGGGGGCGGGGGCCTACGAGCAGTACTTC	CASSPLVGAGAYEQYF
.	.	TRBV14	TRBJ1-2	TGTGCCAGCAGCCCCTGGGGCAGGTGGGAAACTAACTATGGCTACACCTTC	CASSPWGRWETNYGYTF
TRBD2	.	TRBV10-3	TRBJ2-7	TGTGCCACCTTGGGGGGAGGGGCCTACGAGCAGTACTTC	CATLGGGAYEQYF
.	.	TRBV6-1	TRBJ1-6	TGTGCCAGCAGTGAAGCAAGAATTTGGAATTCACCCCTCCACTTT	CASSEARIWNSPLHF
.	.	TRBV5-5	TRBJ1-2	TGTGCCAGCAGCCTACACCGGCAGCAGGGCCTCTATGGCTACACCTTC	CASSLHRQQGLYGYTF
.	once	TRBV5-1	TRBJ1-3	TGCGCCAGCAGCTTCGGACAGAGGGGCTCTGGAAACACCATATATTTT	CASSFGQRGSGNTIYF
TRBD1	.	TRBV28	TRBJ2-7	TGTGCCAGCAGTTCAATGGACAGGGCTATCCAGTACTTC	CASSSMDRAIQYF
TRBD1	.	TRBV7-9	TRBJ1-5	TGTGCCAGCAGCTTAGGGGACAGGGGGAGCAATCAGCCCCAGCATTTT	CASSLGDRGSNQPQHF
TRBD1	.	TRBV6-5	TRBJ2-1	TGTGCCAGCAGTGACAGGGGTAAGAATGAGCAGTTCTTC	CASSDRGKNEQFF
TRBD2	.	TRBV13	TRBJ2-3	TGTGCCAGCAGCTTATGGTTGCTTGCGGCTAGCGGGGCTGCAGATACGCAGTATTTT	CASSLWLLAASGAADTQYF
.	.	TRBV6-5	TRBJ1-1	TGTGCCAGCAGGACAAACTTGAACACTGAAGCTTTCTTT	CASRTNLNTEAFF
TRBD1	.	TRBV28	TRBJ1-2	TGTGCCAGCAGTCCTATAGGGACAGGGGAAATGAATGGCTACACCTTC	CASSPIGTGEMNGYTF
TRBD2	.	TRBV7-9	TRBJ2-7	TGTGCCAGCAGCTTAATAGGGACTAGGAGGTACGAGCAGTACTTC	CASSLIGTRRYEQYF
.	.	TRBV19	TRBJ1-6	TGTGCCAGTACCCCCTCGACCAGTCACTATAATTCACCCCTCCACTTT	CASTPSTSHYNSPLHF
.	.	TRBV30	TRBJ1-4	TGTGCCTGGAACCGCAGGGTTATTAATGAAAAACTGTTTTTT	CAWNRRVINEKLFF
TRBD2	.	TRBV2	TRBJ2-2	TGTGCCAGCAGTGAAGCGTTACTAGCGGGGGGGCCCGGCACCGGGGAGCTGTTTTTT	CASSEALLAGGPGTGELFF
TRBD1	.	TRBV7-7	TRBJ2-3	TGTGCTAGCAGCTCTTTTCCGACGACTGACAGGGAGACAGATACGCAGTATTTT	CASSSFPTTDRETDTQYF
.	.	TRBV20-1	TRBJ2-7	TGCAGTGCTAGTTCTGACTACGAGCAGTACTTC	CSASSDYEQYF
TRBD2	.	TRBV5-8	TRBJ2-3	TGTGCCAGCAGCTTGAACGGACTAGCAGCCAGAGATACGCAGTATTTT	CASSLNGLAARDTQYF
TRBD1	.	TRBV12-5	TRBJ2-3	TGTGCTAGTGGTTTGGAGGACAGGGGGACGCAGTATTTT	CASGLEDRGTQYF
.	.	TRBV27	TRBJ1-4	TGTGCCAGCAGTTTATTGGCAGGATATGAAAAACTGTTTTTT	CASSLLAGYEKLFF
TRBD2	.	TRBV5-1	TRBJ2-1	TGCGCCAGCAGCTACGGACTAGCGGGATCCCCCAATGAGCAGTTCTTC	CASSYGLAGSPNEQFF
.	.	TRBV11-2	TRBJ2-7	TGTGCCAGCAGCTACGTTCCATGGGTCCCATCCTACGAGCAGTACTTC	CASSYVPWVPSYEQYF
.	.	TRBV5-6	TRBJ2-1	TGTGCCAGCAGCTTGGGGGGGAGCTTATACAATGAGCAGTTCTTC	CASSLGGSLYNEQFF
.	.	TRBV28	TRBJ1-1	TGTGCCAGCAGTTCCAGGAACACTGAAGCTTTCTTT	CASSSRNTEAFF